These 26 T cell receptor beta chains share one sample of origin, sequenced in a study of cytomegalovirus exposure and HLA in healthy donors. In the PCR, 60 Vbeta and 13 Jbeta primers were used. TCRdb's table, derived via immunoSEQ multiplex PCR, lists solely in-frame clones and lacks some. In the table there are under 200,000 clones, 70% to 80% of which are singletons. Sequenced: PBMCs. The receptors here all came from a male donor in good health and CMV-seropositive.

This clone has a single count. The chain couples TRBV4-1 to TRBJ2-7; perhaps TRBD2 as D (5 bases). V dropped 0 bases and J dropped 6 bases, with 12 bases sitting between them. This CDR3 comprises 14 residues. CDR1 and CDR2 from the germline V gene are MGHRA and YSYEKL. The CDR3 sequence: CASSQETGRGEQYF. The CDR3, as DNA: TGCGCCAGCAGCCAAGAGACCGGACGGGGCGAGCAGTACTTC.

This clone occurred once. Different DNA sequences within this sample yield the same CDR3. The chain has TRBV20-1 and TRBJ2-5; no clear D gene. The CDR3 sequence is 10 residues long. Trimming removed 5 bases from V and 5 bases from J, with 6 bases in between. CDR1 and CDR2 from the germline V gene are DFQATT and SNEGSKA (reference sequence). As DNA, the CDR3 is TGCAGTGCTTATCAGGAGACCCAGTACTTC. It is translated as CSAYQETQYF.

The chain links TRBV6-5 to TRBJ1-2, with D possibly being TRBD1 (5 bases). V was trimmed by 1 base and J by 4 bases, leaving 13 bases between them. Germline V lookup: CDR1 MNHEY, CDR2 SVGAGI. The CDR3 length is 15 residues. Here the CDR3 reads CASSYFPGSFYGYTF. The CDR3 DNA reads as TGTGCCAGCAGTTACTTCCCAGGGTCTTTCTATGGCTACACCTTC.

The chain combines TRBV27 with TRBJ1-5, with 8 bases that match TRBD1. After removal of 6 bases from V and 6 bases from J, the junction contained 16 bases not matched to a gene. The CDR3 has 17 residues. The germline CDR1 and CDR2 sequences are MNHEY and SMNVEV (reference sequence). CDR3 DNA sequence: TGTGCCAGCAGAAGGGAGACAGGGGACCCGGGGAGTCAGCCCCAGCATTTT. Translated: CASRRETGDPGSQPQHF.

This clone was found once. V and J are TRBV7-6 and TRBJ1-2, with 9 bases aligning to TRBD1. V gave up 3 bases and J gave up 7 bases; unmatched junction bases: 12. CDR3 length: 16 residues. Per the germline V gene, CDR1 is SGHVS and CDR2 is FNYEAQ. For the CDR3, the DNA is TGTGCCAGCAGCTTGCCTCCGGGACAGGGTCGCGGTGGCTACACCTTC. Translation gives CASSLPPGQGRGGYTF. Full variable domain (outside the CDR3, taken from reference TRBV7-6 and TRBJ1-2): GAGVSQSPRYKVTKRGQDVALRCDPISGHVSLYWYRQALGQGPEFLTYFNYEAQQDKSGLPNDRFSAERPEGSISTLTIQRTEQRDSAMYRCASSLPPGQGRGGYTFGSGTRLTVV.

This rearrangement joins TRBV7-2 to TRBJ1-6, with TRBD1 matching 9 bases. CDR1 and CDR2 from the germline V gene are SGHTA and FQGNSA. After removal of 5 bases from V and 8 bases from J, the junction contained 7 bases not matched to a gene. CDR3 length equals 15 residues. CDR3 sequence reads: CASSTRDRVDSPLHF. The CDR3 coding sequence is TGTGCCAGCAGCACCCGGGACAGGGTAGATTCACCCCTCCACTTT.

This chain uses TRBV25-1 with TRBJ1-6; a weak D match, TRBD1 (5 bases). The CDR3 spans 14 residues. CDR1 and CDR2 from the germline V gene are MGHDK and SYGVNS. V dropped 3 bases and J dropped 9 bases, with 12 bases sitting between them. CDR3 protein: CASSDSGRSSPLHF. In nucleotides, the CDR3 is TGTGCCAGCAGTGATTCAGGGCGTAGTTCACCCCTCCACTTT.

CDR3 nucleotides: TGTGCCAGCAGCCGGCCAGCTAGAGCGAACACCGGGGAGCTGTTTTTT. As protein: CASSRPARANTGELFF. The chain has TRBV11-2 and TRBJ2-2; unclear D gene. Germline lookup yields CDR1 SGHAT and CDR2 FQNNGV. This CDR3 contains 16 residues. Trimming cost V 5 bases and J 0 bases, with 13 bases left between them.

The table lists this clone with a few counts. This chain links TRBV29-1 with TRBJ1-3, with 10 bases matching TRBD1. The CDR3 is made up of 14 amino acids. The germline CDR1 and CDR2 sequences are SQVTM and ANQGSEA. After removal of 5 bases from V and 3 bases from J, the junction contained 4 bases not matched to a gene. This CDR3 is CSVSGQGVGNTIYF. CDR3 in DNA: TGCAGCGTTTCCGGACAGGGGGTTGGAAACACCATATATTTT.

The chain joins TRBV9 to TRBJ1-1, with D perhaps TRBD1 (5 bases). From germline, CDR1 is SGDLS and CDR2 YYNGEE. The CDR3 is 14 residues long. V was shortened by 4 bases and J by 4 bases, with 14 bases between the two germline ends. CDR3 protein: CASSLGPGGTEAFF. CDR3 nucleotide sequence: TGTGCCAGCAGCTTGGGGCCGGGGGGCACTGAAGCTTTCTTT.

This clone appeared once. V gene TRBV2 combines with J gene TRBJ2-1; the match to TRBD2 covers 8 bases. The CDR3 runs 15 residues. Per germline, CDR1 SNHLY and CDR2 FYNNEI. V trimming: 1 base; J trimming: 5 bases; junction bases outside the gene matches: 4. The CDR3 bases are TGTGCCAGCAGTGAAGAAGCGGGAGCTGACAATGAGCAGTTCTTC. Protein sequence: CASSEEAGADNEQFF.

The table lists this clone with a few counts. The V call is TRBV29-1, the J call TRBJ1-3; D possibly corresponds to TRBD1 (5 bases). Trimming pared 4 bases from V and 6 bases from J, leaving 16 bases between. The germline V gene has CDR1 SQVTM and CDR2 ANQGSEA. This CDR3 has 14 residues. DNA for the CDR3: TGCAGCGTTGTTCCACAGGAAGCCCCAAACACCATATATTTT. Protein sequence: CSVVPQEAPNTIYF.

This CDR3 reads CASSSGAAGYTF. The CDR3 coding sequence is TGTGCCAGCAGTTCAGGGGCTGCGGGCTACACCTTC. The chain carries TRBV7-3 and TRBJ1-2, with D possibly TRBD1 on 6 matching bases. Germline V gene lookup returns CDR1 SGHTA and CDR2 FQGTGA. This CDR3 region has 12 residues. The V and J ends lost 6 bases and 8 bases respectively, with 13 bases between them.

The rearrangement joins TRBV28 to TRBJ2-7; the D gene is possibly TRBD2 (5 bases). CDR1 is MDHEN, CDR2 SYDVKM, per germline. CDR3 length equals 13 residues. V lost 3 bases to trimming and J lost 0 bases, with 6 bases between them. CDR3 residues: CASSLRVSYEQYF. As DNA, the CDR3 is TGTGCCAGCAGTTTGAGGGTCTCCTACGAGCAGTACTTC.

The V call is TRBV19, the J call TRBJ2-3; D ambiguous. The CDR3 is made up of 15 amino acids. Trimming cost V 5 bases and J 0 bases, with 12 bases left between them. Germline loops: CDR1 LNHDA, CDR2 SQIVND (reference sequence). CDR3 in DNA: TGTGCCAGTAGTCTAGGGCAGGCGAGCACAGATACGCAGTATTTT. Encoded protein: CASSLGQASTDTQYF.

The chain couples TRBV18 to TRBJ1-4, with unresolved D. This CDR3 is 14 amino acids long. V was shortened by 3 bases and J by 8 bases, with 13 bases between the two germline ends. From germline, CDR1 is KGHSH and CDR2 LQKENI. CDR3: CASSPLGEGEKLFF. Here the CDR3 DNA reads TGTGCCAGCTCACCGCTGGGAGAAGGGGAAAAACTGTTTTTT.

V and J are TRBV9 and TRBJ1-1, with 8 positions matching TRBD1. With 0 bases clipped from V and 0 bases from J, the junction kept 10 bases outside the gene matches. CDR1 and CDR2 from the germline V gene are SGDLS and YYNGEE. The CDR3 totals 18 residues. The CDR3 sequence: CASSVGFGTGRMNTEAFF. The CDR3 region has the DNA TGTGCCAGCAGCGTAGGATTTGGGACAGGTAGAATGAACACTGAAGCTTTCTTT. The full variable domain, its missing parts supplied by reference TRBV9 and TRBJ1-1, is DSGVTQTPKHLITATGQRVTLRCSPRSGDLSVYWYQQSLDQGLQFLIQYYNGEERAKGNILERFSAQQFPDLHSELNLSSLELGDSALYFCASSVGFGTGRMNTEAFFGQGTRLTVV.

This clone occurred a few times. The DNA for the CDR3 is TGTGCCAGTAGTATAGATCCCCCGGGAGTGGATGTGGGGAATGAAAAACTGTTTTTT. Its protein product is CASSIDPPGVDVGNEKLFF. The chain recombines TRBV19 with TRBJ1-4, with D hard to call. CDR3 length: 19 amino acids. Germline V gene data show CDR1 as LNHDA and CDR2 as SQIVND (reference sequence). Trimming left V 0 bases short and J 5 bases short, with 22 bases between. Full variable domain (rest looked up from reference TRBV19 and TRBJ1-4): DGGITQSPKYLFRKEGQNVTLSCEQNLNHDAMYWYRQDPGQGLRLIYYSQIVNDFQKGDIAEGYSVSREKKESFPLTVTSAQKNPTAFYLCASSIDPPGVDVGNEKLFFGSGTQLSVL.

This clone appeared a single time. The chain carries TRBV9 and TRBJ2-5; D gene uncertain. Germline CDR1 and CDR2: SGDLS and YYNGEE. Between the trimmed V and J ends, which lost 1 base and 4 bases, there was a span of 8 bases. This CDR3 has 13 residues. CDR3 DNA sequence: TGTGCCAGCAGCGTATCCAGAGGAGAGACCCAGTACTTC. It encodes CASSVSRGETQYF.

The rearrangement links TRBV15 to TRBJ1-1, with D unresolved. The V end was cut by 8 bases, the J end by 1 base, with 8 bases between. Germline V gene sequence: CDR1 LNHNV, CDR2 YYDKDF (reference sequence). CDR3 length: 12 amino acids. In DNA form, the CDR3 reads TGTGCCACCGCCTCGGGGAACACTGAAGCTTTCTTT. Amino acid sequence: CATASGNTEAFF.

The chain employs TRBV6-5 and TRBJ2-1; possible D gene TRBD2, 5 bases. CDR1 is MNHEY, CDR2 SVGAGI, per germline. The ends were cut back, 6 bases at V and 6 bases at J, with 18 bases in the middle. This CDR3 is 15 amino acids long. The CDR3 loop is CASSTRLGQGNEQFF. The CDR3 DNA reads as TGTGCCAGCAGCACTAGGTTAGGGCAAGGCAATGAGCAGTTCTTC.

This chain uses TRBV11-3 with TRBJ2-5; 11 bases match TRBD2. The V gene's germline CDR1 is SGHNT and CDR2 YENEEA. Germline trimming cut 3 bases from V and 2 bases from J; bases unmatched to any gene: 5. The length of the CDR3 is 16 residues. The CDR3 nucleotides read TGTGCCAGCAGCTTCCGTAGCGGGGGGGGACAAGAGACCCAGTACTTC. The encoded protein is CASSFRSGGGQETQYF. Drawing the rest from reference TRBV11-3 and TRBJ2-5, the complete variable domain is EAGVVQSPRYKIIEKKQPVAFWCNPISGHNTLYWYLQNLGQGPELLIRYENEEAVDDSQLPKDRFSAERLKGVDSTLKIQPAELGDSAVYLCASSFRSGGGQETQYFGPGTRLLVL.

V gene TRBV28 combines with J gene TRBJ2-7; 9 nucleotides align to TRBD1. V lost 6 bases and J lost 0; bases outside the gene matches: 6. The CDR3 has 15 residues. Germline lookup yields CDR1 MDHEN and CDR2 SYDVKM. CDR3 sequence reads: CASSRAGQGSYEQYF. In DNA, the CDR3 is TGTGCCAGCAGCCGGGCGGGACAGGGCTCCTACGAGCAGTACTTC.

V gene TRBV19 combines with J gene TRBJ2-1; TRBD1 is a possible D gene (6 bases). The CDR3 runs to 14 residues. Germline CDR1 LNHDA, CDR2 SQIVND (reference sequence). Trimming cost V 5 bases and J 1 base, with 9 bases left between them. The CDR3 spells CASSGQPSYNEQFF. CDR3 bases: TGTGCCAGTAGTGGACAGCCATCCTACAATGAGCAGTTCTTC.

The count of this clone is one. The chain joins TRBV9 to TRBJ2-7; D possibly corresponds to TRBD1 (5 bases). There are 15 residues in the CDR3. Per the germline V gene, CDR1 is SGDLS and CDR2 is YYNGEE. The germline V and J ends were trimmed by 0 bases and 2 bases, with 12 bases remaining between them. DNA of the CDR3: TGTGCCAGCAGCGTAGCAGTACAGGACACCTACGAGCAGTACTTC. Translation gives CASSVAVQDTYEQYF.

The DNA for the CDR3 is TGTGCCAGCAGCCCCCAGGCGGGCCCCCCCGGGGAGCTGTTTTTT. It encodes CASSPQAGPPGELFF. This chain joins TRBV9 and TRBJ2-2; D is perhaps TRBD2 (5 bases). Germline V CDR1 and CDR2: SGDLS, YYNGEE. This CDR3 has 15 amino acids. V gave up 4 bases and J gave up 6 bases, with 16 bases separating them.